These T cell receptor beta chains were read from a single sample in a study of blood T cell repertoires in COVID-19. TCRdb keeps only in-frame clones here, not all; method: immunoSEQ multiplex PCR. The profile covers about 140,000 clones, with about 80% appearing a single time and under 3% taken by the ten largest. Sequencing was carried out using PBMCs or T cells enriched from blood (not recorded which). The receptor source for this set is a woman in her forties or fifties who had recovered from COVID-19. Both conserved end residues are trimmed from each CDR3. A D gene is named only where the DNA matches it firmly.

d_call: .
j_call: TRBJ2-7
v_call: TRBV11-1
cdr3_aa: ASSLNSYEQY

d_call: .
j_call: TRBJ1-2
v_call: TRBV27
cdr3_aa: ASSLVQGDGYT

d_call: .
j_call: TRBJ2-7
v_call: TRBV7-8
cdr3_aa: ASSFTGTYEQY

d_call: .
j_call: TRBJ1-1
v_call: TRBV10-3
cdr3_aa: AISQDRANTEAF

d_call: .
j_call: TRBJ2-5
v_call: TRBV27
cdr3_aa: ASSKADSLAQY

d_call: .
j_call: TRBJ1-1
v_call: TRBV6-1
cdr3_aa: ASSEQQGAEAF

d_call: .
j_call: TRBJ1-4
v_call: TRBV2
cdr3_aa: ASSPGSFGEKLF

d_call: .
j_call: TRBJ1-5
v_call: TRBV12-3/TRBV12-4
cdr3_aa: ASSLSGNQPQH

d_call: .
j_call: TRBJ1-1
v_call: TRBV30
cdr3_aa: AWDSGLNTEAF

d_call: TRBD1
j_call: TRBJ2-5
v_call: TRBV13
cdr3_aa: ASSVTGGETQY

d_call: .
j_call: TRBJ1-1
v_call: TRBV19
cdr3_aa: ASTEERNTEAF

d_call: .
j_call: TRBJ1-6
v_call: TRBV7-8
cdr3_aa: ASSLARGASLKGYEDSPLH

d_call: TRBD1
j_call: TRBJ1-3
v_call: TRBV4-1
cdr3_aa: ASSLSGQGASGNTIY

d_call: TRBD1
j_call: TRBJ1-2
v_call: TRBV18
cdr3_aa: ASSPQPPGQGYGGYT

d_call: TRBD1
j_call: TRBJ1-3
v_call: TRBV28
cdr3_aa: ASSLGQGLLSSGNTIY

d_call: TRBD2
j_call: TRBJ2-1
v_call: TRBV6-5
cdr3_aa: ASNPSGGLNEQF

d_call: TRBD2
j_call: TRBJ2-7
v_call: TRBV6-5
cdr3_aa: ASSRTSGPYEQY

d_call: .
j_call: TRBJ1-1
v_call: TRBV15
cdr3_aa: ATSRARVRRWNTEAF

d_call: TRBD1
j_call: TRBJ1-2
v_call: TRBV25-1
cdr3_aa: ASGTGTGSRVT

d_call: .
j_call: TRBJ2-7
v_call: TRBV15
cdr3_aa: ATSVPGSEQY

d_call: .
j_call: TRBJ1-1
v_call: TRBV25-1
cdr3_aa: ASSESRGGGTEAF

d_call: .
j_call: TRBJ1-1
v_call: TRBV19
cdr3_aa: ARSLRLSSNTEAF

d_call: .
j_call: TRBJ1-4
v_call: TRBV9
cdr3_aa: ASSAEPLPQGGKEKLF